This T cell receptor (beta chain) was found in a study of shared clonotypes between healthy human individuals. Positive CCR7 selection of CD45RO-negative cells yielded the naive CD8 cells, and terminally differentiated effector memory CD45RA+ cells were excluded. There were no recent acute infections or vaccinations among the donors, who were healthy HIV-negative adults. The germline V gene has CDR1 MDHEN and CDR2 SYDVKM. The V and J ends lost 7 bases and 6 bases, in that order; junction bases with no gene match: 18. The CDR3 is made up of 18 amino acids. Assay execution proceeded at the deep level. The repertoire was sequenced with immunoSEQ multiplex PCR; TCRdb's copy has only in-frame clones and lacks some. The repertoire consists of 800,000 or so clones, with 95% to 97% occurring once and the leading ten covering less than 0.25%.

The receptor's source is a man between 25 and 39 years old in good health. Sequences were obtained from naive CD8+ T cells sorted from blood. The chain has TRBV28 and TRBJ2-1, with 10 bases fitting TRBD2. CDR3 region: CASTRSASGGPWGNEQFF. The CDR3 DNA reads as TGTGCCAGCACCCGGTCAGCTAGCGGGGGACCATGGGGCAATGAGCAGTTCTTC.